The 18 T cell receptor beta chains listed next were all sequenced from one sample in a study of cytomegalovirus exposure and HLA in healthy donors. Use of 60 Vbeta and 13 Jbeta primers characterized the PCR. Assay used: immunoSEQ multiplex PCR; TCRdb lists only in-frame clones, some missing. This table has some 140,000 clones, over 65% appearing once. Sequencing was performed on PBMCs. These receptors originate from a man aged 45 to 65 in good health and CMV-seronegative.

V is TRBV28 and J is TRBJ1-5; D not resolved. V dropped 4 bases and J dropped 9 bases, with 10 bases sitting between them. In germline, CDR1 is MDHEN, CDR2 SYDVKM. CDR3 length: 12 amino acids. The chain's CDR3 is CASSSPPRPQHF. Here the CDR3 DNA reads TGTGCCAGCAGTTCCCCCCCGAGGCCCCAGCATTTT.

The chain employs TRBV28 and TRBJ1-5; TRBD1 is a possible D gene (6 bases). This CDR3 contains 18 residues. CDR1 and CDR2 from the germline V gene are MDHEN and SYDVKM. Trimming took off 5 bases at V and 0 bases at J, with 20 bases between the two ends. The CDR3 DNA follows: TGTGCCAGCAGTCCGAACATCAAGACAGGCTATAGCAATCAGCCCCAGCATTTT. It is translated as CASSPNIKTGYSNQPQHF.

The V call is TRBV29-1, the J call TRBJ2-1; TRBD2 is a possible D gene (6 bases). Germline V gene sequence: CDR1 SQVTM, CDR2 ANQGSEA. Trimming took off 6 bases at V and 4 bases at J, with 16 bases between the two ends. The CDR3 is made up of 14 amino acids. CDR3 bases: TGCAGCGTGTCGACGGGACTTTTGTACAATGAGCAGTTCTTC. It yields the protein CSVSTGLLYNEQFF.

This chain joins TRBV10-1 and TRBJ2-1, with a tentative D call TRBD1 (6 bases). The V and J ends lost 4 bases and 2 bases respectively, with 9 bases between them. The CDR3 sequence is 14 residues long. The germline CDR1 and CDR2 sequences are WNHNN and SYGVQD (reference sequence). The CDR3 sequence is CASSGGTPYNEQFF. In DNA, the CDR3 is TGCGCCAGCAGTGGGGGGACACCCTACAATGAGCAGTTCTTC.

This clone was found once. The chain couples TRBV4-1 to TRBJ2-1, with TRBD2 matching 13 bases. J was trimmed by 6 bases and V by 1 base; bases with no gene match: 3. The CDR3 loop spans 16 amino acids. Per germline, CDR1 MGHRA and CDR2 YSYEKL. CDR3 DNA sequence: TGCGCCAGCAGCCAAGCGGGGACTAGCGGGATCAATGAGCAGTTCTTC. Translating it yields CASSQAGTSGINEQFF.

The V and J genes are TRBV6-1 and TRBJ1-1; 8 bases align to TRBD1. CDR3 length: 14 residues. The trim removed 6 bases at V and 7 bases at J, leaving 10 bases unmatched. Germline V gene sequence: CDR1 MNHNS, CDR2 SASEGT. The CDR3 sequence: CASRVPTGGGEAFF. In DNA, the CDR3 is TGTGCCAGCAGGGTACCAACAGGGGGGGGTGAAGCTTTCTTT.

The chain uses TRBV10-3 and TRBJ2-1; 14 bases map to TRBD2. The germline gives CDR1 ENHRY, CDR2 SYGVKD. The CDR3 length is 17 residues. V was pared by 6 bases and J by 9 bases, with 13 bases of the junction left unmatched. The CDR3 region is CAIRKTGTSGSMGEQFF. CDR3 in DNA: TGTGCCATCAGAAAAACCGGGACTAGCGGGAGTATGGGTGAGCAGTTCTTC.

The rearrangement links TRBV7-8 to TRBJ1-2, with TRBD1 identical over 9 bases. With 5 bases clipped from V and 6 bases from J, the junction kept 10 bases outside the gene matches. From germline, CDR1 is SGHVS and CDR2 FQNEAQ. This CDR3 is built from 15 residues. The CDR3 nucleotides read TGTGCCAGCAGCCGCGGACAGGGGTCTTTTAATGGCTACACCTTC. Translation: CASSRGQGSFNGYTF.

This sequence joins TRBV11-2 and TRBJ1-1, with D hard to call. Trimming cost V 1 base and J 6 bases, with 12 bases left between them. Germline V lookup: CDR1 SGHAT, CDR2 FQNNGV. This CDR3 is 14 amino acids long. The CDR3 reads CASSLALEVAEAFF. The CDR3 nucleotides are TGTGCCAGCAGCTTAGCACTGGAGGTAGCTGAAGCTTTCTTT.

The rearrangement joins TRBV10-3 to TRBJ2-3; 11 nucleotides line up with TRBD2. This CDR3 spans 16 amino acids. V lost 5 bases and J lost 5; bases outside the gene matches: 9. Looked up from germline, CDR1 is ENHRY and CDR2 is SYGVKD. CDR3 sequence reads: CAISNQLAGGVDTQYF. In nucleotides, the CDR3 is TGTGCCATCAGTAACCAGTTAGCGGGAGGGGTAGATACGCAGTATTTT.

This sequence joins TRBV5-4 and TRBJ2-2, with D unclear. The V and J ends lost 4 bases and 3 bases respectively, with 4 bases between them. The V gene's germline CDR1 is SGHNT and CDR2 YYREEE (reference sequence). The CDR3 runs 12 residues. DNA of the CDR3: TGTGCCAGCAGCCGTGACACCGGGGAGCTGTTTTTT. Its translation: CASSRDTGELFF.

The sample holds a few counts of this clone. The rearrangement joins TRBV5-1 to TRBJ2-3, with D perhaps TRBD1 (5 bases). CDR3 length: 14 residues. With 0 bases removed from V and 2 bases from J, the gap between germline ends came to 7 bases. The germline V gene has CDR1 SGHRS and CDR2 YFSETQ. CDR3: CASSLATATDTQYF. CDR3 nucleotides: TGCGCCAGCAGCTTGGCGACAGCCACAGATACGCAGTATTTT.

The chain combines TRBV7-2 with TRBJ2-3, with TRBD1 matching 8 bases. V shed 4 bases and J 5 bases; nucleotides not matched to a gene: 5. The germline V gene encodes CDR1 SGHTA and CDR2 FQGNSA. The CDR3 sequence is 14 residues long. CDR3 protein: CASSSRGRVDTQYF. CDR3 DNA sequence: TGTGCCAGCAGCTCCAGGGGGCGCGTAGATACGCAGTATTTT.

The rearrangement links TRBV5-4 to TRBJ2-5, with 8 bases fitting TRBD1. Per the germline V gene, CDR1 is SGHNT and CDR2 is YYREEE (reference sequence). The CDR3 extends over 16 amino acids. Losses at the gene ends were 1 base for V and 4 bases for J; bases not matched to a gene: 9. In DNA form, the CDR3 reads TGTGCCAGCAGCTTGTCACAGGGGGGTGGAGTAGAGACCCAGTACTTC. Its protein is CASSLSQGGGVETQYF.

The V and J genes are TRBV18 and TRBJ1-5, with 9 bases lining up with TRBD1. The CDR3 length is 14 residues. The V and J ends lost 6 bases and 2 bases, in that order; junction bases with no gene match: 2. Germline CDR1 is KGHSH and CDR2 is LQKENI. In DNA, the CDR3 is TGTGCCAGCTCGCGGACAGGGGGCAATCAGCCCCAGCATTTT. This encodes CASSRTGGNQPQHF.

The chain has TRBV20-1 and TRBJ1-1; D might be TRBD1 (5 bases). Trimming took 2 bases from V and 8 from J, leaving 9 bases between them. Germline CDR1 and CDR2: DFQATT and SNEGSKA (reference sequence). The CDR3 extends over 11 amino acids. Here the CDR3 reads CSARPGQEAFF. CDR3 nucleotides: TGCAGTGCTAGACCTGGACAAGAAGCTTTCTTT.

A remark on this clone: Distinct nucleotide sequences in the sample also encode this CDR3. The gene calls are TRBV19 and TRBJ2-7; 7 positions match TRBD1. The CDR3 is 15 residues long. Per germline, CDR1 LNHDA and CDR2 SQIVND (reference sequence). Unmatched junction bases numbered 6, after V lost 3 bases and J lost 1 base. Here the CDR3 reads CASSIVSGGSYEQYF. The CDR3 DNA sequence: TGTGCCAGTAGTATTGTGTCAGGGGGTTCCTACGAGCAGTACTTC.

V usage is TRBV7-9 and J usage is TRBJ1-1; 9 bases map to TRBD1. This CDR3 is 17 amino acids long. Germline-derived CDR1 and CDR2 are SEHNR and FQNEAQ (reference sequence). V was pared by 5 bases and J by 3 bases, with 13 bases of the junction left unmatched. The CDR3 DNA reads TGTGCCAGCAGCACACGCGGACAGGGGATTAGGGACACTGAAGCTTTCTTT. Translation gives CASSTRGQGIRDTEAFF.